This is a list of T cell receptor beta chains from one sample in a study of cytotoxic CD8 clonotypes in ibrutinib-treated CLL. TCRdb's table, derived via immunoSEQ multiplex PCR, lists solely in-frame clones and lacks some. The sample lists around 250,000 clones, 60% to 75% occurring once. The material sequenced was PBMCs, taken after 24 months of ibrutinib treatment. The receptors here all came from a human donor with chronic lymphocytic leukemia. CDR3s include the opening cysteine and the closing phenylalanine or tryptophan. Each record gives: J gene, clone size, V gene, D gene, CDR3 DNA, CDR3 protein. The D gene is left open where the match is weak. Clone size appears in some rows only: once, few, many, or a class for an expanded clone.

J gene: TRBJ1-1; clone size: .; V gene: TRBV6-5; D gene: .; CDR3 DNA: TGTGCCAGCAGTTACTCGAACGTTCTGAACACTGAAGCTTTCTTT; CDR3 protein: CASSYSNVLNTEAFF
J gene: TRBJ2-6; clone size: .; V gene: TRBV10-2; D gene: TRBD2; CDR3 DNA: TGCGCCAGCAGTGAACAAGCGGGGTACTCTGGGGCCAACGTCCTGACTTTC; CDR3 protein: CASSEQAGYSGANVLTF
J gene: TRBJ2-3; clone size: .; V gene: TRBV11-2; D gene: .; CDR3 DNA: TGTGCCAGCAGCTTTGTACTTAGCGCCACAGATACGCAGTATTTT; CDR3 protein: CASSFVLSATDTQYF
J gene: TRBJ2-3; clone size: .; V gene: TRBV30; D gene: TRBD2; CDR3 DNA: TGTGCCTGGAGTGCAGCGGGGATCACAGATACGCAGTATTTT; CDR3 protein: CAWSAAGITDTQYF
J gene: TRBJ2-3; clone size: .; V gene: TRBV29-1; D gene: .; CDR3 DNA: TGCAGCGTTGAATTTGTACTTGATACGCAGTATTTT; CDR3 protein: CSVEFVLDTQYF
J gene: TRBJ2-7; clone size: .; V gene: TRBV5-1; D gene: TRBD1; CDR3 DNA: TGCGCCAGCAGCTTAAGACAGGGTAGTTACGAGCAGTACTTC; CDR3 protein: CASSLRQGSYEQYF
J gene: TRBJ2-3; clone size: .; V gene: TRBV19; D gene: .; CDR3 DNA: TGTGCCAGGCTAGAACAGGATCCCACAGATACGCAGTATTTT; CDR3 protein: CARLEQDPTDTQYF
J gene: TRBJ2-3; clone size: .; V gene: TRBV7-8; D gene: TRBD2; CDR3 DNA: TGTGCCAGCAGCTTAAAGCTACTAGCGGGACGCACAGATACGCAGTATTTT; CDR3 protein: CASSLKLLAGRTDTQYF
J gene: TRBJ2-1; clone size: .; V gene: TRBV15; D gene: .; CDR3 DNA: TGTGCCACCAGGTTAGACGGGAGCTCCTACAATGAGCAGTTCTTC; CDR3 protein: CATRLDGSSYNEQFF
J gene: TRBJ2-7; clone size: .; V gene: TRBV28; D gene: .; CDR3 DNA: TGTGCCAGCAGTTATCGTCCCTACGAGCAGTACTTC; CDR3 protein: CASSYRPYEQYF
J gene: TRBJ2-1; clone size: few; V gene: TRBV5-1; D gene: TRBD2; CDR3 DNA: TGCGCCAGCAGCTTGGTTGAGCGGGGCTACAATGAGCAGTTCTTC; CDR3 protein: CASSLVERGYNEQFF